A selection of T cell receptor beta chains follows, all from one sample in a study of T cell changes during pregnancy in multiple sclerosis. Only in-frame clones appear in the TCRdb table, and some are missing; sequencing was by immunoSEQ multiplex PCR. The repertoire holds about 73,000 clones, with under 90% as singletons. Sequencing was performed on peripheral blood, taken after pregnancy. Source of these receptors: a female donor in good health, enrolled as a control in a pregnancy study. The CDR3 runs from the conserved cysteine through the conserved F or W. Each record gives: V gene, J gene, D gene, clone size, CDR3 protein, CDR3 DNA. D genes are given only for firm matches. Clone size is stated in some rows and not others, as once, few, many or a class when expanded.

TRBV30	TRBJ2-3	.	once	CAWSGATDTQYF	TGTGCCTGGAGTGGGGCGACAGATACGCAGTATTTT
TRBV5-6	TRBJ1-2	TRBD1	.	CASSLSGGGLYGYTF	TGTGCCAGCAGCTTGTCGGGAGGGGGCCTATATGGCTACACCTTC
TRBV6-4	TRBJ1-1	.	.	CASSLEPNTEAFF	TGTGCCAGCAGTCTAGAACCGAACACTGAAGCTTTCTTT
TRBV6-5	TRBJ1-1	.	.	CASSDSPMNTEAFF	TGTGCCAGCAGCGACTCCCCGATGAACACTGAAGCTTTCTTT
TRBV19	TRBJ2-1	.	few	CASSMGAGYNEQFF	TGTGCCAGTAGTATGGGAGCGGGCTACAATGAGCAGTTCTTC
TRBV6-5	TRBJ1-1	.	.	CASSSGNMNTEAFF	TGTGCCAGCAGTTCCGGGAACATGAACACTGAAGCTTTCTTT
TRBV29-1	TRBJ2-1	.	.	CSVEGGGAIGAEQFF	TGCAGCGTTGAAGGTGGGGGGGCGATTGGGGCCGAGCAGTTCTTC
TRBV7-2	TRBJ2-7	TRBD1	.	CASSLPRDRQSSYEQYF	TGTGCCAGCAGCTTACCCCGGGACAGGCAGAGCTCCTACGAGCAGTACTTC
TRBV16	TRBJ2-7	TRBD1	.	CASSQSAGVRGLDEQYF	TGTGCCAGCAGCCAATCGGCGGGCGTCAGGGGGCTGGACGAGCAGTACTTC
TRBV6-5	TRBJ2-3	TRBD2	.	CASTESGRTTDTQYF	TGTGCCAGCACCGAGAGCGGGAGGACCACAGATACGCAGTATTTT
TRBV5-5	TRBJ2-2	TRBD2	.	CASSMGLAGGSNTGELFF	TGTGCCAGCAGCATGGGACTAGCGGGAGGATCGAACACCGGGGAGCTGTTTTTT
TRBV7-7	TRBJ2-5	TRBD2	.	CASSYGLAGGGETQYF	TGTGCTAGCAGCTACGGACTAGCGGGGGGCGGAGAGACCCAGTACTTC
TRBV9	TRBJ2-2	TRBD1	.	CASSTGQGLNTGELFF	TGTGCCAGCAGCACAGGACAGGGCTTAAACACCGGGGAGCTGTTTTTT
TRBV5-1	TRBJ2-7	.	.	CASSYDSVSYEQYF	TGCGCCAGCAGCTACGACAGTGTGTCCTACGAGCAGTACTTC
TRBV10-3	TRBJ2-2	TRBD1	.	CAARDREHTGELFF	TGTGCCGCCCGGGACAGGGAACACACCGGGGAGCTGTTTTTT
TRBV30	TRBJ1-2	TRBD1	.	CAGGQVDYGYTF	TGTGCGGGGGGACAGGTCGACTATGGCTACACCTTC
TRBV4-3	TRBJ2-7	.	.	CASSQEVSSGTDMAYEQYF	TGCGCCAGCAGCCAAGAAGTGAGCTCCGGGACTGATATGGCCTACGAGCAGTACTTC
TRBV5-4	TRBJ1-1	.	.	CASSLATGSTEAFF	TGTGCCAGCAGCTTGGCCACAGGGTCCACTGAAGCTTTCTTT
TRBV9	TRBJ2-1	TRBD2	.	CASSSGLAAYNEQFF	TGTGCCAGCAGCTCAGGACTAGCGGCCTACAATGAGCAGTTCTTC
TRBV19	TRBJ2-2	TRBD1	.	CATSLGRDRGRTGELFF	TGTGCCACTTCTCTAGGAAGGGACAGGGGAAGGACCGGGGAGCTGTTTTTT
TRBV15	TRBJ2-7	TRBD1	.	CATSSPGQREYEQYF	TGTGCCACCAGCAGCCCGGGACAGAGGGAGTACGAGCAGTACTTC
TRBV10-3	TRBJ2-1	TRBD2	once	CAISESAGGPDEQFF	TGTGCCATCAGTGAGTCCGCGGGAGGGCCCGATGAGCAGTTCTTC
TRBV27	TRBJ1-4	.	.	CASSLGPGEANEKLFF	TGTGCCAGCAGTTTGGGGCCGGGGGAAGCTAATGAAAAACTGTTTTTT
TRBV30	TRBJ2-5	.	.	CAWSSSIQTQYF	TGTGCCTGGAGTTCTAGCATCCAGACCCAGTACTTC
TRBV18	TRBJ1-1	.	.	CASSRQFGGMNTEAFF	TGTGCCAGCTCACGACAATTCGGGGGGATGAACACTGAAGCTTTCTTT
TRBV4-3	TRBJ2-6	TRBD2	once	CASSQEGAGGSGANVLTF	TGCGCCAGCAGCCAAGAAGGAGCGGGGGGTTCTGGGGCCAACGTCCTGACTTTC
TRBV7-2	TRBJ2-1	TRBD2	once	CASSLLGGRIGEQFF	TGTGCCAGCAGCTTACTTGGCGGGAGAATCGGCGAGCAGTTCTTC
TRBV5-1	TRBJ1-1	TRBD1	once	CASSPRTGANTEAFF	TGCGCCAGCAGCCCCCGGACAGGGGCGAACACTGAAGCTTTCTTT
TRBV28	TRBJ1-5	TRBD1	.	CASSLQGGRIQPQHF	TGTGCCAGCAGTTTACAGGGGGGAAGGATTCAGCCCCAGCATTTT